This section outlines one T cell receptor beta chain sequence together with its context. The read is 3 residues too short to cover the CDR3 end, so that end is filled in from the germline J gene. HPV was found by MY09/MY11 PCR and dot-blot genotyping. These data are taken from a study of T cells in women clearing cervical HPV infection. Overall study: Cases were women with histologically confirmed HPV16-related CIN3 or worse, including a couple of invasive cancers. Blood came at first lesion visit for cases, post-clearance for controls.

Assay: immunoSEQ multiplex PCR; the TCRdb copy retains only in-frame clones and omits some. The sample table includes more than 20,000 clones. The ends lost 4 bases at V and 4 bases at J; junction bases unmatched: 7. Germline V gene data show CDR1 as SGDLS and CDR2 as YYNGEE. CDR3 size: 14 residues. The clonotype comes from a woman aged 18 to 75 with a cervical HPV16 infection that either progressed to CIN3+ or cleared (not recorded which). The sample consisted of blood buffy coat. The chain links TRBV9 to TRBJ2-5; 7 nucleotides match TRBD1. The covered CDR3 bases are TGTGCCAGCAGCAGGGTGGGACAGATAGAGACC. This gives the protein CASSRVGQIET. The whole CDR3 protein is CASSRVGQIETQYF.